This T cell receptor beta chain was captured in a study of cytomegalovirus exposure and HLA in healthy donors. Study findings and constraints: Presence/absence analyses assumed roughly uniform sequencing depth across donors.

Primers for the PCR totalled 60 Vbeta and 13 Jbeta. The repertoire was sequenced with immunoSEQ multiplex PCR; TCRdb's copy has only in-frame clones and lacks some. Of approximately 150,000 clones listed, about four fifths were seen once; the top ten hold around 0.93%. As for this clone: Its antigen is not identified.

The CDR3 runs 15 residues. V lost 6 bases and J lost 11; bases outside the gene matches: 17. Germline V lookup: CDR1 MNHEY, CDR2 SVGAGI. The sample consisted of PBMCs. The TCR sequence derives from a man under 40 in good health and CMV-seronegative. This rearrangement joins TRBV6-5 to TRBJ1-1, with 8 positions matching TRBD1. The CDR3 DNA reads as TGTGCCAGCAGGCTGACAGGGGCTGGGATGCGGGCTGCTTTCTTT. Protein product: CASRLTGAGMRAAFF.